The 23 T cell receptor beta chains listed next were all sequenced from one sample in a study of OX40 agonist ivuxolimab in advanced cancers. Libraries came from the immunoSEQ multiplex PCR assay. TCRdb mirrors the immuneACCESS table, restricted to in-frame sequences. Some clones are absent from its copies; in checked studies, under half trace to an unresolved V gene, and the reason for the others is unknown. This sample has approximately 58,000 clones in its table, and 85% to 95% of those were observed once. Under 0.45% of the sample rests with the top ten. The source material was CD4+ or CD8+ T cells sorted from blood, sampled in a trial of the OX40 agonist ivuxolimab. Every receptor here comes from an adult with an advanced solid tumor such as melanoma, head and neck, liver or kidney cancer.

The table lists this clone with a count of one. This chain links TRBV28 with TRBJ1-1, with 7 nucleotides matching TRBD1. Germline V CDR1 and CDR2: MDHEN, SYDVKM. The trim removed 7 bases at V and 4 bases at J, leaving 12 bases unmatched. This CDR3 has 15 amino acids. In DNA, the CDR3 is TGTGCCAGCAATGTATATTTGACAGGGAGCACTGAAGCTTTCTTT. As protein: CASNVYLTGSTEAFF.

The CDR3 bases are TGTGCCAGCAGCTTAGCCGCTCTCCAAGAGACCCAGTACTTC. Residues: CASSLAALQETQYF. The chain joins TRBV7-2 to TRBJ2-5; D gene uncertain. This CDR3 has 14 residues. Trimming removed 0 bases at V and 1 base at J, with 6 bases between. The germline V gene has CDR1 SGHTA and CDR2 FQGNSA.

This chain joins TRBV19 and TRBJ2-7; a possible D gene is TRBD2 (6 bases). The V gene lost 3 bases and the J gene lost 5 bases, with 11 bases spanning the gap. This CDR3 contains 13 residues. Germline CDR1 LNHDA, CDR2 SQIVND (reference sequence). CDR3 residues: CASSIAGINEQYF. The CDR3, as DNA: TGTGCCAGTAGTATCGCGGGAATCAACGAGCAGTACTTC. Full variable domain (rest looked up from reference TRBV19 and TRBJ2-7): DGGITQSPKYLFRKEGQNVTLSCEQNLNHDAMYWYRQDPGQGLRLIYYSQIVNDFQKGDIAEGYSVSREKKESFPLTVTSAQKNPTAFYLCASSIAGINEQYFGPGTRLTVT.

The chain is built from TRBV5-4 and TRBJ2-7; D unresolved. This CDR3 contains 15 residues. With 1 base removed from V and 5 bases from J, the gap between germline ends came to 16 bases. Germline V gives CDR1 SGHNT, CDR2 YYREEE (reference sequence). The CDR3 here is CASSLPAILGHEQYF. CDR3 bases: TGTGCCAGCAGCTTGCCAGCCATTCTAGGTCACGAGCAGTACTTC.

This clone was counted between two and nine times. J is TRBJ1-4 and V is TRBV30, with unresolved D. The V end was cut by 0 bases, the J end by 8 bases, with 13 bases between. CDR1 is GTSNPN, CDR2 SVGIG, per germline (reference sequence). There are 14 residues in the CDR3. The DNA of the CDR3 is TGTGCCTGGAGTGTGGGGAAACGTGGAGAAAAACTGTTTTTT. Its protein product is CAWSVGKRGEKLFF.

The gene calls are TRBV9 and TRBJ2-1, with 9 positions matching TRBD2. This CDR3 has 15 residues. Germline V gene sequence: CDR1 SGDLS, CDR2 YYNGEE. J lost 8 bases, V lost 0 bases, and 6 bases had no gene match. As DNA, the CDR3 is TGTGCCAGCAGCGTAGTTAGCGGGAGTGGAGATGAGCAGTTCTTC. It is translated as CASSVVSGSGDEQFF.

DNA for the CDR3: TGTGCCAGCAGTCGAGACAGGGGGCGAACAGATACGCAGTATTTT. It is translated as CASSRDRGRTDTQYF. The genes are TRBV2 and TRBJ2-3; 10 nucleotides line up with TRBD1. The length of the CDR3 is 15 residues. The J segment lost 3 bases and the V segment lost 5 bases, leaving 5 bases of the junction unmatched. Germline V gene lookup returns CDR1 SNHLY and CDR2 FYNNEI.

The chain employs TRBV18 and TRBJ1-1; no definite D call. Trimming cost V 3 bases and J 5 bases, with 13 bases left between them. Germline CDR1 and CDR2: KGHSH and LQKENI. CDR3 length: 14 amino acids. The CDR3 bases are TGTGCCAGCTCACCTATCACCGGAGGGACTGAAGCTTTCTTT. It specifies CASSPITGGTEAFF.

The CDR3 is CASSLDSVTGELFF. CDR3 DNA sequence: TGTGCCAGCAGCTTAGATTCAGTCACCGGGGAGCTGTTTTTT. This rearrangement joins TRBV11-3 to TRBJ2-2; D is ambiguous. V was clipped by 0 bases and J by 4 bases, with 6 bases between them. The length of the CDR3 is 14 residues. Germline V gene lookup returns CDR1 SGHNT and CDR2 YENEEA.

The chain combines TRBV7-2 with TRBJ2-2, with 11 bases fitting TRBD2. Per the germline V gene, CDR1 is SGHTA and CDR2 is FQGNSA. The CDR3 has 17 residues. V shed 0 bases and J 7 bases; nucleotides not matched to a gene: 7. CDR3 loop: CASSLATLAGAFGELFF. The CDR3 DNA is TGTGCCAGCAGCTTAGCGACACTAGCGGGAGCGTTCGGGGAGCTGTTTTTT.

This sequence joins TRBV10-2 and TRBJ2-7, with a possible D match to TRBD1 (6 bases). This CDR3 comprises 16 residues. Germline V gene lookup returns CDR1 WSHSY and CDR2 SAAADI. Trimming took off 3 bases at V and 1 base at J, with 16 bases between the two ends. The CDR3 DNA is TGCGCCAGCAGTGATCAGTTGGGGGCAGGTTCCTACGAGCAGTACTTC. This gives the protein CASSDQLGAGSYEQYF.

The V gene is TRBV14, the J gene TRBJ1-1; D is ambiguous. Between the trimmed V and J ends, which lost 0 bases and 4 bases, there was a span of 6 bases. Germline lookup yields CDR1 SGHDN and CDR2 FVKESK. The CDR3 extends over 13 amino acids. CDR3 in amino acids: CASSQETVTEAFF. The CDR3 DNA reads TGTGCCAGCAGCCAAGAGACGGTCACTGAAGCTTTCTTT.

V and J are TRBV19 and TRBJ1-6, with a possible D match to TRBD1 (5 bases). Trimming pared 7 bases from V and 5 bases from J, leaving 15 bases between. The CDR3 runs to 15 residues. Germline V gene lookup returns CDR1 LNHDA and CDR2 SQIVND (reference sequence). The CDR3 spells CASKGLRGDNSPLHF. CDR3 nucleotide sequence: TGTGCCAGTAAAGGATTAAGGGGCGATAATTCACCCCTCCACTTT.

This sequence joins TRBV4-3 and TRBJ2-2; D is unresolved. The V and J ends lost 0 bases and 8 bases respectively, with 13 bases between them. Germline V CDR1 and CDR2: LGHNA, YSLEER. The CDR3 spans 15 residues. The DNA of the CDR3 is TGCGCCAGCAGCCAAGATATCCGGGTAGGAGGGGAGCTGTTTTTT. Protein sequence: CASSQDIRVGGELFF.

V and J are TRBV5-6 and TRBJ2-1; D is unresolved. Trimming pared 0 bases from V and 1 base from J, leaving 5 bases between. This CDR3 region has 14 residues. Germline V lookup: CDR1 SGHDT, CDR2 YYEEEE. This CDR3 is CASSLVTSYNEQFF. The CDR3 DNA reads as TGTGCCAGCAGCTTGGTGACTTCCTACAATGAGCAGTTCTTC.

The chain has TRBV18 and TRBJ2-6, with 7 bases lining up with TRBD1. Trimming took 2 bases from V and 1 from J; bases not matched to a gene: 5. The germline gives CDR1 KGHSH, CDR2 LQKENI. This CDR3 is built from 17 residues. The CDR3 region has the DNA TGTGCCAGCTCACCAACCAGACAGGGTTCTGGGGCCAACGTCCTGACTTTC. It translates to CASSPTRQGSGANVLTF.

Worth noting for this clone: A read error may produce the germline difference seen at one junction end. The chain combines TRBV6-1 with TRBJ2-7, with D tentatively TRBD1 (5 bases). Germline V gene lookup returns CDR1 MNHNS and CDR2 SASEGT. The CDR3 sequence is 11 residues long. CDR3: CASSEGRVPFF. The CDR3 nucleotides read TGTGCCAGCAGTGAAGGCAGGGTTCCCTTCTTC.

The CDR3 spells CASSSGTGRMEQYF. The CDR3 nucleotides read TGTGCCAGCAGCTCCGGGACAGGGAGAATGGAGCAGTACTTC. The chain joins TRBV7-2 to TRBJ2-7; 9 bases agree with TRBD1. V was clipped by 4 bases and J by 7 bases; unmatched bases: 8. CDR3 size: 14 residues. Per the germline V gene, CDR1 is SGHTA and CDR2 is FQGNSA.

This rearrangement joins TRBV5-1 to TRBJ2-1; D assignment may be TRBD1 or TRBD2 (6 bases each). The V gene's germline CDR1 is SGHRS and CDR2 YFSETQ. V lost 2 bases and J 7 bases, leaving 16 bases between the germline ends. CDR3 size: 15 residues. The CDR3 loop reads CASSLGGSFKNEQFF. DNA of the CDR3: TGCGCCAGCAGCTTAGGGGGGAGCTTCAAAAATGAGCAGTTCTTC. Using reference TRBV5-1 and TRBJ2-1 for the parts outside the CDR3, the full variable domain is KAGVTQTPRYLIKTRGQQVTLSCSPISGHRSVSWYQQTPGQGLQFLFEYFSETQRNKGNFPGRFSGRQFSNSRSEMNVSTLELGDSALYLCASSLGGSFKNEQFFGPGTRLTVL.

This chain uses TRBV19 with TRBJ2-4, with D possibly TRBD2 on 6 matching bases. The CDR3 spans 17 residues. Per germline, CDR1 LNHDA and CDR2 SQIVND (reference sequence). The germline V and J ends were trimmed by 6 bases and 0 bases, with 18 bases remaining between them. CDR3 residues: CASSPWGVGLAKNIQYF. The CDR3 nucleotides read TGTGCCAGTAGCCCGTGGGGGGTAGGGTTAGCCAAAAACATTCAGTACTTC.

The V gene is TRBV19, the J gene TRBJ2-2; 14 bases match TRBD2. This CDR3 is built from 18 residues. CDR1 LNHDA and CDR2 SQIVND come from the germline V gene (reference sequence). V lost 6 bases to trimming and J lost 5 bases; unmatched junction nucleotides: 11. The CDR3: CASRATQGLAGGTGELFF. DNA for the CDR3: TGTGCCAGTAGAGCGACCCAAGGACTAGCGGGAGGTACCGGGGAGCTGTTTTTT.

This chain links TRBV5-1 with TRBJ1-4; 7 bases fit TRBD1. The V gene end was trimmed by 0 bases and the J gene end by 8 bases; junction bases not matched to a gene: 7. This CDR3 has 15 amino acids. Germline-derived CDR1 and CDR2 are SGHRS and YFSETQ. The CDR3 loop reads CASSLARQGGEKLFF. CDR3 bases: TGCGCCAGCAGCTTGGCCCGACAGGGTGGGGAAAAACTGTTTTTT.

The chain couples TRBV28 to TRBJ2-3, with D tentatively TRBD1 or TRBD2 (5 bases each). V lost 3 bases, J lost 2 bases, and 18 bases lay in between. Germline loops: CDR1 MDHEN, CDR2 SYDVKM. This CDR3 comprises 17 residues. The CDR3 DNA reads as TGTGCCAGCAGTTTGGTCGCAGGGCCCGGGGCCACAGATACGCAGTATTTT. Its protein product is CASSLVAGPGATDTQYF.